This TCR beta chain emerged from a study of post-analysis software for immune sequencing data (dated by TCRdb to 2015 to 2017). The study in broad terms: Disease courses on record covered relapsing-remitting, secondary progressive and progressive-relapsing multiple sclerosis, though some patients had no subtype annotation. The patient repertoires were compared against roughly 12 previously published healthy control repertoires obtained from donors aged roughly 6 to 28 years. A subset of samples was prepared in parallel using single-end sample barcoding, then pooled and co-amplified after Illumina adapter ligation. Points the paper makes about the study in general: Significantly higher frequencies in patients than in controls were found for about five TRBV segments, including TRBV5-6, TRBV5-1 and TRBV20-1. Strong co-clustering of samples prepared in the same batch was shown by direct clustering with F measure, prompting a batch-effect correction. The control group was slightly older than the multiple sclerosis patient group. Multiple sclerosis patients had significantly lower normalized Chao1 diversity than controls, a result that suggests substantial peripheral T-cell clonal expansion.

V lost 4 bases and J lost 3 bases, and the count of bases not matched to a germline gene is 3. Reading the germline V gene (reference sequence) gives CDR1 DFQATT and CDR2 SNEGSKA. The CDR3 holds 14 amino acids from the cysteine to the phenylalanine. Only the CDR3 portion is preserved as DNA: 42 bases, with reading frame beginning at the first base. TCR beta repertoires were profiled from peripheral blood of roughly 13 young patients with multiple sclerosis to demonstrate the VDJtools post-analysis software. The multiple sclerosis patients were children and adolescents ranging in age from roughly 6 to 15 years. The library was built by means of PCR. The sample was run on an Illumina HiSeq 2500. Unique molecular identifiers were incorporated into TCR beta cDNA libraries to reduce PCR and sequencing biases. Per 1 to 10 million input T cells, approximately 500,000 cDNA molecules were obtained, such that each molecule approximated one T cell. The patient libraries were prepared and sequenced with the same protocol used for the earlier healthy control dataset. Within a given batch, samples were prepared together, multiplexed and sequenced on the same HiSeq lane. In the original analysis: Raw barcoded reads were processed with MIGEC, discarding single-read molecular identifier groups before consensus assembly and CDR3 extraction. VDJtools was used for post-analysis of the clonotype tables, and diversity was normalized by down-sampling every dataset to the size of the smallest sample. Repertoire overlap clustering matched CDR3 amino acid but not nucleotide sequences to correct batch-related cross-sample contamination. Through fastp at Q25 and MiXCR, TCRdb rebuilt clones from the public reads, retaining in-frame beta chains. For every CDR3 protein sequence, its rows merge into one entry that carries the most common genes and DNA. The V and J calls reflect TCRdb's pipeline rather than the authors' work. Present in this sample are roughly 540,000 distinct CDR3 sequences, approximately 34% of which were seen just once. Of the sample, 4.5% to 7.5% is held by the ten largest clones.

This clonotype was counted a few times. The antigen it binds to is not known. It has no much larger one-base neighbor in the sample; base qualities were not kept. Material: blood. The receptor was isolated from a girl aged 2 to 17 with multiple sclerosis. The sequence is built from TRBV20-1 and TRBJ2-7; TRBD2 agrees with 13 junctional bases. The bases are TGCAGTGCTAAGGGACTAGCGGGGAGCTACGAGCAGTACTTC. It is translated as CSAKGLAGSYEQYF.